The clone carrying this T cell receptor (beta chain) has a count of ten or more. This record comes from a study of T cell repertoires in cytomegalovirus infection. TCRdb re-called the reads through MiXCR, storing one row per CDR3 protein. This sample has 200,000 to 300,000 distinct CDR3 sequences, with approximately 13% found just once. V lost 5 bases, J lost 8 bases, and 15 bases lay in between. This CDR3 contains 13 residues. The germline CDR1 and CDR2 sequences are LNHDA and SQIVND (reference sequence). The TCR sequence derives from a human donor in good health (CMV status not recorded). Some clones in this sample may be carry-over from other donors' samples. This chain joins TRBV19 and TRBJ1-2, with a tentative D call TRBD1 (5 bases). The sample was PBMCs. The CDR3 coding sequence is TGTGCCAGTAGTTCCTCTAGGGGTGGCGGCTACACCTTC. Protein sequence: CASSSSRGGGYTF.